A selection of T cell receptor beta chains follows, all from one sample in a study of cytomegalovirus exposure and HLA in healthy donors. Profiling relied on immunoSEQ multiplex PCR, and the TCRdb table lists in-frame clones only, not all of them. This sample yields some 150,000 clones, of which approximately 90% are seen a single time; approximately 4.7% belongs to the top ten. The sequencing input was PBMCs. Receptors were obtained from a woman between 25 and 40 years old in good health and CMV-seronegative. The CDR3 runs from the conserved cysteine through the conserved F or W. The order of the fields is J gene, clone size, D gene, V gene, CDR3 protein, CDR3 DNA. The D gene is left open where the match is weak. The size field is filled for only some rows; it gives once, few, many or a size class.

>TRBJ2-3|.|.|TRBV7-8
CASGVQSVSTDTQYF
TGTGCCAGCGGTGTCCAATCGGTTAGCACAGATACGCAGTATTTT
>TRBJ1-2|.|.|TRBV4-3
CASSQEIEVGYGYTF
TGCGCCAGCAGCCAAGAAATCGAGGTGGGCTATGGCTACACCTTC
>TRBJ1-2|.|.|TRBV5-6
CASSLRGHRNGYTF
TGTGCCAGCAGCTTGAGGGGACACCGGAATGGCTACACCTTC
>TRBJ1-4|.|.|TRBV7-2
CASSLVAEKLFF
TGTGCCAGCAGCTTAGTGGCTGAAAAACTGTTTTTT
>TRBJ2-7|.|TRBD2|TRBV5-1
CASSPGRVSEQYF
TGCGCCAGCAGCCCGGGGAGGGTTTCCGAGCAGTACTTC
>TRBJ2-6|.|.|TRBV5-1
CASSLSLGSSGANVLTF
TGCGCCAGCAGCTTGTCTCTGGGGAGCTCTGGGGCCAACGTCCTGACTTTC
>TRBJ1-2|.|.|TRBV7-9
CASSLVWGHGYTF
TGTGCCAGCAGCTTAGTGTGGGGGCATGGCTACACCTTC
>TRBJ2-2|.|.|TRBV11-2
CASSTSAVGELFF
TGTGCCAGCAGTACATCGGCGGTCGGGGAGCTGTTTTTT
>TRBJ1-2|.|.|TRBV9
CASSSRGVSHGYTF
TGTGCCAGCAGCTCTCGGGGGGTATCGCATGGCTACACCTTC
>TRBJ1-1|.|.|TRBV10-3
CAIREPGGMNTEAFF
TGTGCCATCAGGGAGCCTGGGGGGATGAACACTGAAGCTTTCTTT
>TRBJ1-2|.|TRBD1|TRBV29-1
CSVEDFLPRGQALNYGYTF
TGCAGCGTTGAAGATTTCCTCCCCCGGGGACAGGCCCTAAACTATGGCTACACCTTC
>TRBJ2-3|.|.|TRBV2
CASSEVGPRGTTDTQYF
TGTGCCAGCAGTGAAGTCGGGCCAAGGGGGACCACAGATACGCAGTATTTT
>TRBJ1-6|once|.|TRBV5-4
CASSAAKGGNSPLHF
TGTGCCAGCAGCGCCGCGAAGGGAGGAAATTCACCCCTCCACTTT
>TRBJ1-5|.|.|TRBV4-3
CASSQDRSSYQPQHF
TGCGCCAGCAGCCAAGATCGGAGCAGTTATCAGCCCCAGCATTTT
>TRBJ2-7|.|TRBD2|TRBV27
CASSLSGGSSYEQYF
TGTGCCAGCAGTTTATCCGGCGGGAGCTCCTACGAGCAGTACTTC
>TRBJ1-3|.|TRBD1|TRBV7-2
CASSPRRGTGASGNTIYF
TGTGCCAGCAGCCCCAGAAGGGGGACAGGGGCCTCTGGAAACACCATATATTTT